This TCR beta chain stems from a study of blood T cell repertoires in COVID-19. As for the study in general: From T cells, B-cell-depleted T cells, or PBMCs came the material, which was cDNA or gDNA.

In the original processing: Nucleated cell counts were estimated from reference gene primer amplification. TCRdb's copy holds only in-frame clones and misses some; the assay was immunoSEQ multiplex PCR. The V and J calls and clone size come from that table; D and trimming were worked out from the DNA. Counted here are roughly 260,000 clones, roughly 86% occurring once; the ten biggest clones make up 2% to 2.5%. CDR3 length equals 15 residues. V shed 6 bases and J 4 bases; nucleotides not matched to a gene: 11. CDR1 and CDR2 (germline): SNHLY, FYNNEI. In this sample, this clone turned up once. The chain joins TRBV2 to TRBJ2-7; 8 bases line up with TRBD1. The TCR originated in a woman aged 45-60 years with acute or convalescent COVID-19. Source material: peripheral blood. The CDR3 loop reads CASRNTGTGLYEQYF. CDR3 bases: TGTGCCAGCAGGAACACCGGGACAGGTTTATACGAGCAGTACTTC.